The T cell receptor beta chain under discussion was sequenced for a study of cytomegalovirus exposure and HLA in healthy donors. Study overall: Ancestry clustering placed about 86% of under 450 genotyped donors in the Caucasian-associated cluster.

Donors sampled were nominally healthy, though unrecorded immune exposures were likely. Comments on this clone: Its target is unknown.

60 Vbeta and 13 Jbeta primers were used in PCR. The table came from immunoSEQ multiplex PCR; TCRdb's copy has only in-frame clones and leaves some out. Of about 150,000 clones listed, around 80% are singletons. Study results and limitations: The availability of immune exposure information extended only to CMV serostatus.

Germline V gene data show CDR1 as SEHNR and CDR2 as FQNEAQ (reference sequence). Trimming cost V 1 base and J 2 bases; bases outside gene matches: 2. This CDR3 has 15 residues. The sequence was obtained from a man aged 25-45 years in good health and CMV-seronegative. The chain couples TRBV7-9 to TRBJ1-3; the match to TRBD1 covers 7 bases. The sample consisted of PBMCs. In DNA form, the CDR3 reads TGTGCCAGCAGCTTAGGTCAGGGGGCTGGAAACACCATATATTTT. It encodes CASSLGQGAGNTIYF.